This T cell receptor beta chain derives from a study of blood T cell repertoires in COVID-19. Study summary: COVID-19 samples, acute and convalescent, were from the United States, Italy and Spain. PBMCs, B-cell-depleted T cells, or T cells were the source of the cDNA or gDNA that made up the material.

The germline V and J ends were trimmed by 1 base and 0 bases, with 12 bases remaining between them. The length of the CDR3 is 16 residues. Looked up from germline, CDR1 is LGHNA and CDR2 is YNFKEQ. Original data processing: Amplification with reference gene primers provided the estimates of nucleated cell counts. TCRdb's table, derived via immunoSEQ multiplex PCR, lists solely in-frame clones and lacks some. Clonal size and the V and J genes are those of that table, whereas D and trimming came from the DNA. The sample records hundreds of thousands of clones, around 88% being singletons. This clone was seen a single time.

V and J are TRBV4-2 and TRBJ2-5, with unresolved D. The clonotype comes from a woman aged 25 to 39 who had recovered from COVID-19. The sequencing input was peripheral blood. CDR3: CASSQGRQAYQETQYF. CDR3 sequence (DNA): TGTGCCAGCAGCCAAGGAAGGCAGGCCTACCAAGAGACCCAGTACTTC.